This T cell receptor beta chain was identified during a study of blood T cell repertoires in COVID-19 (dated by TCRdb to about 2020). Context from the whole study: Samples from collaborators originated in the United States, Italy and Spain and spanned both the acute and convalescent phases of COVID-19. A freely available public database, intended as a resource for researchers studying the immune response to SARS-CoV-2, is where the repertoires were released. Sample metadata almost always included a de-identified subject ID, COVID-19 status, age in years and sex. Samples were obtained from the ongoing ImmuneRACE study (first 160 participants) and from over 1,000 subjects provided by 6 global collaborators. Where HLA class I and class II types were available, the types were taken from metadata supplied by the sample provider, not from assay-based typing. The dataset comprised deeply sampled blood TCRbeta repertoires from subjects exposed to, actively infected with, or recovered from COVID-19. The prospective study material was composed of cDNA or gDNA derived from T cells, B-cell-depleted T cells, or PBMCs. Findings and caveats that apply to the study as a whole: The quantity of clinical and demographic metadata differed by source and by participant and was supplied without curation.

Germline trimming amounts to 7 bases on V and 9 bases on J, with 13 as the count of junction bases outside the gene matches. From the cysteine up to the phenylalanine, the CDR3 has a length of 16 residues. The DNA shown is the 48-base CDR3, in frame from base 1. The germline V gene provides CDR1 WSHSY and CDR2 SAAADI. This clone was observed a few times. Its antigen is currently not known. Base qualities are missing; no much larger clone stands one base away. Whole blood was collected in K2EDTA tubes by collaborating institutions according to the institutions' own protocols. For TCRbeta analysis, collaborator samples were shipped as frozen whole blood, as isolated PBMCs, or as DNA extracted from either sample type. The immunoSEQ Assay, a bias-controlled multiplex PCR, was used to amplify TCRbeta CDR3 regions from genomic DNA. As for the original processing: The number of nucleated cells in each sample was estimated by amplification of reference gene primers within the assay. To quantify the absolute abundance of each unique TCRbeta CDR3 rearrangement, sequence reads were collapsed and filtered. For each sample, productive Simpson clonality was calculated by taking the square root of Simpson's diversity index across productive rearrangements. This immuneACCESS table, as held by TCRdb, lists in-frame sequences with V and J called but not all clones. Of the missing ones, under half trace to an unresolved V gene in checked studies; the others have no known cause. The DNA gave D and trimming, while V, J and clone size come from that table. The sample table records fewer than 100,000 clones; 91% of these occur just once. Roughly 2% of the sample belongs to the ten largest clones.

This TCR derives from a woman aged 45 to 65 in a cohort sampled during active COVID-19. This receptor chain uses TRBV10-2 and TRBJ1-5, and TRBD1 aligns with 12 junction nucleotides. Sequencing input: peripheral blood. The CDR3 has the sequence CASTGDRGQPTRPQHF. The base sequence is TGCGCCAGCACCGGGGACAGGGGGCAGCCCACTAGGCCCCAGCATTTT.